This TCR beta chain was found in a study of naive CD8 T cells in extremely preterm neonates. Study results and limitations: Preterm neonates shared more CDR3 nucleotide sequences (approximately 2.7%) than older groups. Preterm neonates had significantly lower iChao1 richness than other age groups. Preterm CDR3s were shorter than older groups', with fewer N additions and less trimming.

The assay was immunoSEQ multiplex PCR, and TCRdb's table has in-frame clones only and misses some. The repertoire holds 20,000 or so clones, with 88% as singletons. Points on this clone: Its target is not known.

Samples were taken at extremely preterm deliveries at roughly 23-28 weeks of gestation. V lost 3 bases, J lost 3 bases, and 6 bases lay in between. Germline lookup yields CDR1 SGDLS and CDR2 YYNGEE. The CDR3 is made up of 12 amino acids. The clonotype was recovered from a boy who was born preterm. Sequencing input: naive CD8+ T cells from cord blood. The V and J genes are TRBV9 and TRBJ1-1; TRBD1 is a possible D gene (6 bases). In DNA, the CDR3 is TGTGCCAGCAGCGACAGGGACACTGAAGCTTTCTTT. Translating it yields CASSDRDTEAFF.